This TCR beta chain derives from a study of T cells in localized non-small cell lung cancer. The CDR3 is 14 amino acids. The germline V gene encodes CDR1 MDHEN and CDR2 SYDVKM. Trimming cost V 2 bases and J 0 bases, with 5 bases left between them. Clones were sequenced by immunoSEQ multiplex PCR, and TCRdb holds only the in-frame ones, with some missing. The table includes around 41,000 clones, approximately 80% detected once. Study observations and caveats: When the top 100 tumor clones were examined, a median about 60 of them also appeared in the adjacent lung, which was paired and uninvolved. Tumor showed lower T cell clonality than uninvolved adjacent lung, where it was highest. A raised T cell density in blood coincided with lengthier overall survival.

This clone appeared once. The antigen is unknown. The input for sequencing was PBMCs, taken before any cancer treatment. This TCR was recovered from a man aged 40 to 69 with stage II lung adenocarcinoma. This sequence joins TRBV28 and TRBJ2-1; no clear D gene. CDR3 region: CASSLTGSYNEQFF. CDR3 DNA: TGTGCCAGCAGTTTAACGGGCTCCTACAATGAGCAGTTCTTC.